The 16 T cell receptor beta chains below were found in one sample sequenced in a study of regulatory T cells in long-lasting Graves disease. Library construction for TCR beta used iRepertoire HTBI primers and Arm-PCR of CDR3 regions. TCRdb recomputed calls from the multiplex PCR reads with MiXCR, one row per CDR3 protein. The sample lists roughly 500,000 distinct CDR3 sequences, about 22% seen once, with about 7% in the top ten. Time point defined: persistent/refractory GD, antithyroid drugs over 5 years with positive TRAb. Extracted PBMC RNA gave rise to the TCR library. Sequencing used peripheral blood mononuclear cells (PBMCs), obtained when the disease was refractory, from a patient treated with antithyroid drugs. Source of these receptors: a female donor with Graves disease.

This clonotype was found a few times. The chain has TRBV9 and TRBJ2-5, with D perhaps matching TRBD1 (6 bases). The CDR3 extends over 15 amino acids. Germline V gene data show CDR1 as SGDLS and CDR2 as YYNGEE. V was shortened by 0 bases and J by 4 bases, with 13 bases between the two germline ends. CDR3 loop: CASSVAAGDGETQYF. As DNA, the CDR3 is TGTGCCAGCAGCGTAGCTGCAGGGGACGGAGAGACCCAGTACTTC. Combining the CDR3 with reference TRBV9 and TRBJ2-5 gives the whole variable domain DSGVTQTPKHLITATGQRVTLRCSPRSGDLSVYWYQQSLDQGLQFLIQYYNGEERAKGNILERFSAQQFPDLHSELNLSSLELGDSALYFCASSVAAGDGETQYFGPGTRLLVL.

At least ten counts were recorded for this clonotype. This chain joins TRBV6-1 and TRBJ2-5, with D perhaps TRBD1 or TRBD2 (5 bases each). Between the trimmed V and J ends, which lost 5 bases and 4 bases, there was a span of 14 bases. The germline gives CDR1 MNHNS, CDR2 SASEGT. The CDR3 has 14 amino acids. The CDR3 spells CASSRAGTGETQYF. The CDR3, as DNA: TGTGCCAGCAGTAGGGCCGGGACCGGAGAGACCCAGTACTTC.

The V gene is TRBV3-1, the J gene TRBJ1-2; 8 positions agree with TRBD1. This CDR3 contains 14 residues. CDR1 and CDR2 from the germline V gene are LGHDT and YNNKEL (reference sequence). J lost 7 bases, V lost 1 base, and 5 bases had no gene match. CDR3 protein: CASSQADRGSGYTF. The DNA of the CDR3 is TGTGCCAGCAGCCAAGCCGACAGGGGCTCTGGCTACACCTTC.

The J gene is TRBJ1-5, the V gene TRBV19; D might be TRBD1 (6 bases). Germline lookup yields CDR1 LNHDA and CDR2 SQIVND (reference sequence). Trimming took off 4 bases at V and 6 bases at J, with 19 bases between the two ends. The CDR3 totals 16 residues. The CDR3 reads CASSTGQPNTGQPQHF. The CDR3 nucleotides read TGTGCCAGTAGTACGGGACAACCAAACACGGGTCAGCCCCAGCATTTT.

Ten or more counts support this clonotype. CDR3 nucleotides: TGTGCCAGCAGAACCGGGACCGCGAACACCGGGGAGCTGTTTTTT. This codes for CASRTGTANTGELFF. V gene TRBV2 combines with J gene TRBJ2-2, with D possibly being TRBD1 or TRBD2 (5 bases each). Trimming took off 6 bases at V and 0 bases at J, with 11 bases between the two ends. The V gene's germline CDR1 is SNHLY and CDR2 FYNNEI. CDR3 length: 15 amino acids.

The sample holds many counts of this clonotype. This chain connects TRBV6-1 to TRBJ1-5; possibly TRBD1 for D (6 bases). The germline CDR1 and CDR2 sequences are MNHNS and SASEGT. Trimming cost V 7 bases and J 4 bases, with 14 bases left between them. The CDR3 has 14 residues. The CDR3 DNA follows: TGTGCCAGCACTAAACAGGGTTTTAATCAGCCCCAGCATTTT. Its protein product is CASTKQGFNQPQHF.

This clonotype was found once. The chain employs TRBV20-1 and TRBJ2-7; perhaps TRBD1 as D (5 bases). V shed 5 bases and J shed 0 bases, with 8 bases lying between them. The CDR3 has 12 residues. Germline V CDR1 and CDR2: DFQATT, SNEGSKA (reference sequence). CDR3: CSAADSSYEQYF. CDR3 bases: TGCAGTGCTGCAGACAGCTCCTACGAGCAGTACTTC.

This clonotype was recorded many times. V usage is TRBV28 and J usage is TRBJ1-5, with D possibly being TRBD1 (6 bases). Germline loops: CDR1 MDHEN, CDR2 SYDVKM. The V and J ends lost 4 bases and 0 bases respectively, with 13 bases between them. CDR3 length equals 16 residues. CDR3 amino acids: CASSWVGGYSNQPQHF. CDR3 bases: TGTGCCAGCAGTTGGGTAGGGGGGTATAGCAATCAGCCCCAGCATTTT.

The table lists this clonotype with many counts. The chain uses TRBV3-1 and TRBJ1-3; D unresolved. Germline V gene sequence: CDR1 LGHDT, CDR2 YNNKEL (reference sequence). The CDR3 runs 15 residues. V lost 0 bases and J 0 bases, leaving 6 bases between the germline ends. The CDR3 here is CASSQDRGSGNTIYF. The CDR3 nucleotides are TGTGCCAGCAGCCAAGACCGGGGCTCTGGAAACACCATATATTTT.

This clonotype was counted at least ten times. This chain joins TRBV5-1 and TRBJ2-7, with D perhaps matching TRBD1 or TRBD2 (5 bases each). This CDR3 is 16 amino acids long. The germline gives CDR1 SGHRS, CDR2 YFSETQ. Between the trimmed V and J ends, which lost 0 bases and 2 bases, there was a span of 15 bases. For the CDR3, the DNA is TGCGCCAGCAGCTTGGTGGGGGAGAGAGGCGCCTACGAGCAGTACTTC. Translating it yields CASSLVGERGAYEQYF.

Regarding this clonotype: A junction end diverges from the germline sequence, so it may reflect a read error. V usage is TRBV20-1 and J usage is TRBJ1-5; no reliable D call. Germline lookup yields CDR1 DFQATT and CDR2 SNEGSKA (reference sequence). The CDR3 spans 12 residues. CDR3 sequence (DNA): TGCAGTGCTAGAGAAGGGAACAGCCCCGGGAATTTT. Translation gives CSAREGNSPGNF.

The chain uses TRBV7-9 and TRBJ2-2; D call uncertain. There are 15 residues in the CDR3. Germline V CDR1 and CDR2: SEHNR, FQNEAQ (reference sequence). Between the trimmed V and J ends, which lost 5 bases and 4 bases, there was a span of 14 bases. The chain's CDR3 is CASSQRGPSTGELFF. CDR3 DNA: TGTGCCAGCAGCCAGAGAGGTCCTTCCACCGGGGAGCTGTTTTTT.

This clonotype was seen many times. As DNA, the CDR3 is TGCAGCGTTGCGGGGAGAGGCCACACCGGGGAGCTGTTTTTT. Its protein product is CSVAGRGHTGELFF. The rearrangement uses TRBV29-1 and TRBJ2-2, with D possibly TRBD2 on 5 matching bases. Trimming pared 4 bases from V and 3 bases from J, leaving 12 bases between. The V gene's germline CDR1 is SQVTM and CDR2 ANQGSEA. This CDR3 is 14 amino acids long.

The chain couples TRBV6-5 to TRBJ2-7, with D tentatively TRBD2 (6 bases). V lost 0 bases to trimming and J lost 3 bases, with 18 bases between them. The CDR3 sequence is 17 residues long. The V gene's germline CDR1 is MNHEY and CDR2 SVGAGI. CDR3: CASSYSRWRGEGYEQYF. The CDR3 region has the DNA TGTGCCAGCAGTTACTCGAGATGGAGGGGTGAAGGCTACGAGCAGTACTTC.

The chain joins TRBV7-9 to TRBJ2-6, with 9 bases that match TRBD1. The CDR3 sequence is 19 residues long. Germline-derived CDR1 and CDR2 are SEHNR and FQNEAQ (reference sequence). V was clipped by 5 bases and J by 4 bases; unmatched bases: 15. CDR3 DNA: TGTGCCAGCAGCCCCTCCACCGGGACAGGGTGGACGGGGGCCAACGTCCTGACTTTC. This encodes CASSPSTGTGWTGANVLTF.

This clonotype showed up many times. This chain connects TRBV27 to TRBJ1-5, with 7 bases fitting TRBD1. The CDR3 length is 16 residues. Germline loops: CDR1 MNHEY, CDR2 SMNVEV (reference sequence). V was clipped by 3 bases and J by 6 bases; unmatched bases: 11. DNA of the CDR3: TGTGCCAGCAGTTTTTTAGGTGACAGGGCAGGTCAGCCCCAGCATTTT. Amino acids: CASSFLGDRAGQPQHF.